This T cell receptor beta chain was captured in a study of monozygotic twins with inflammatory bowel disease. TCRdb reworked the 5' RACE reads into one entry per CDR3 protein, no DNA. The repertoire shows around 450,000 distinct CDR3 sequences; the top ten hold 2% to 2.5%. Study results and caveats: Clonotype sharing was lower in IBD patients than healthy twins, most markedly with disease activity.

Blood was drawn once per donor, and each sample measured about 2.3 ml. The CDR3 is 14 residues long. CDR1 SEHNR and CDR2 FQNEAQ come from the germline V gene (reference sequence). Notes on this clonotype: The antigen is undetermined.

The V call is TRBV7-9, the J call TRBJ2-7; TCRdb selects TRBD1, and the lack of DNA leaves this call unchecked. Input material: blood. The sequence was obtained from a human donor with ulcerative colitis or Crohn's disease, or a healthy co-twin of an affected twin (not recorded which). CDR3 amino acids: CASSSDLGDYEQYF.